The TCR beta chain described here comes from a study of cytomegalovirus exposure and HLA in healthy donors. Overall study context: The early release's HLA-typed donors yielded tens of millions of unique TCRs.

For this clone: As yet, its antigen is unknown.

V was trimmed by 6 bases and J by 8 bases, leaving 19 bases between them. The germline V gene encodes CDR1 MDHEN and CDR2 SYDVKM. There are 14 residues in the CDR3. PCR was performed using 60 Vbeta and 13 Jbeta primers. The method was immunoSEQ multiplex PCR; TCRdb's version includes in-frame clones alone and lacks a portion of them. The sample records 79,000 or so clones, roughly 79% being singletons. Study-wide results and limits: In a later analysis, the majority of CMV-associated beta chains seemingly showed HLA restriction.

J is TRBJ1-2 and V is TRBV28; D may be TRBD1 (5 bases). This sequence originates from a woman in her forties in good health and CMV-seropositive. Sequenced sample: PBMCs. The CDR3 DNA follows: TGTGCCAGCAGATCGATACTGACAGTTGGGGGCTACACCTTC. This encodes CASRSILTVGGYTF.